This TCR beta chain came from a study of OX40 agonist ivuxolimab in advanced cancers. V lost 0 bases to trimming and J lost 8 bases, with 10 bases between them. This CDR3 region has 13 residues. Looked up from germline, CDR1 is MNHEY and CDR2 is SVGAGI. Libraries were prepared by immunoSEQ multiplex PCR; TCRdb keeps only in-frame clonotypes and omits some of them. Of tens of thousands of clones detected, roughly 87% appear once; the ten largest clones hold 12% to 15%. The V call is TRBV6-5, the J call TRBJ1-1; unclear D gene. Sequences were derived from CD4+ or CD8+ T cells sorted from blood, sampled in a trial of the OX40 agonist ivuxolimab. This TCR was recovered from an adult with an advanced solid tumor such as melanoma, head and neck, liver or kidney cancer. CDR3 protein: CASSYSRIREAFF. CDR3 in DNA: TGTGCCAGCAGTTACTCGAGGATCAGGGAAGCTTTCTTT.